The 21 T cell receptor beta chains below were found in one sample sequenced in a study of CD8+ T cells in alopecia areata. The authors extracted RNA and reverse transcribed it into cDNA as the sequencing template. Assay: immunoSEQ multiplex PCR; the TCRdb copy retains only in-frame clones and omits some. In the table there are approximately 210,000 clones, around 66% of which are singletons. The treatment: oral pan-JAK inhibitor, 5-10 mg twice daily. Sequencing used CD4+ T cells sorted from blood, obtained at week 4, from a patient treated with tofacitinib. The receptors stem from a human donor with alopecia areata.

The chain uses TRBV19 and TRBJ1-1, with D possibly TRBD1 on 6 matching bases. Germline V gene lookup returns CDR1 LNHDA and CDR2 SQIVND (reference sequence). The V end was cut by 7 bases, the J end by 5 bases, with 17 bases between. The CDR3 covers 14 residues. CDR3 nucleotide sequence: TGTGCCAGTATAAGGGCAGGGGAAAGAACTGAAGCTTTCTTT. This codes for CASIRAGERTEAFF. Variable domain in full (rest from reference TRBV19 and TRBJ1-1): DGGITQSPKYLFRKEGQNVTLSCEQNLNHDAMYWYRQDPGQGLRLIYYSQIVNDFQKGDIAEGYSVSREKKESFPLTVTSAQKNPTAFYLCASIRAGERTEAFFGQGTRLTVV.

The V call is TRBV9, the J call TRBJ1-1, with TRBD1 matching 7 bases. Germline-derived CDR1 and CDR2 are SGDLS and YYNGEE. The CDR3 runs 15 residues. Trimming took 0 bases from V and 1 from J; bases not matched to a gene: 3. DNA of the CDR3: TGTGCCAGCAGCGTAGGGGGACAGAGGAACACTGAAGCTTTCTTT. Translated: CASSVGGQRNTEAFF.

This clone occurred a few times. The rearrangement links TRBV20-1 to TRBJ1-1; D is undetermined. The V gene lost 8 bases and the J gene lost 1 base, with 8 bases spanning the gap. The CDR3 totals 11 residues. In germline, CDR1 is DFQATT, CDR2 SNEGSKA (reference sequence). For the CDR3, the DNA is TGCAGTAGTTGGGGGAACACTGAAGCTTTCTTT. Protein sequence: CSSWGNTEAFF.

The rearrangement joins TRBV30 to TRBJ1-1, with TRBD1 matching 8 bases. The V gene end was trimmed by 5 bases and the J gene end by 4 bases; junction bases not matched to a gene: 6. Per germline, CDR1 GTSNPN and CDR2 SVGIG (reference sequence). The CDR3 spans 13 residues. Here the CDR3 reads CAWCRGLGTEAFF. CDR3 in DNA: TGTGCCTGGTGCAGGGGGCTCGGCACTGAAGCTTTCTTT.

Notes on this clone: Different DNA sequences within this sample yield the same CDR3. The chain is built from TRBV29-1 and TRBJ1-2; D remains unclear. V gave up 2 bases and J gave up 2 bases, with 6 bases separating them. The CDR3 runs to 12 residues. Looked up from germline, CDR1 is SQVTM and CDR2 is ANQGSEA. The CDR3 bases are TGCAGCGTTGAAACGGGGAACTATGGCTACACCTTC. It codes for CSVETGNYGYTF.

The J gene is TRBJ2-3, the V gene TRBV5-1; tentative D call: TRBD2 (6 bases). This CDR3 has 14 amino acids. Germline CDR1 SGHRS, CDR2 YFSETQ. Trimming removed 2 bases at V and 7 bases at J, with 14 bases between. CDR3 sequence: CASSLGTSQHTQYF. CDR3 in DNA: TGCGCCAGCAGCTTAGGGACTTCGCAACATACGCAGTATTTT.

The chain couples TRBV30 to TRBJ2-6; no clear D gene. Looked up from germline, CDR1 is GTSNPN and CDR2 is SVGIG (reference sequence). This CDR3 comprises 13 residues. Trimming took 4 bases from V and 3 from J, leaving 7 bases between them. The CDR3 loop reads CAWTLGGANVLTF. The CDR3 DNA reads TGTGCCTGGACTTTGGGTGGGGCCAACGTCCTGACTTTC.

The V call is TRBV6-1, the J call TRBJ1-6, with 7 bases fitting TRBD1. CDR1 and CDR2 (germline): MNHNS, SASEGT. V lost 4 bases, J lost 10 bases, and 7 bases stayed unmatched. This CDR3 comprises 14 residues. This CDR3 reads CASSVTGARSPLHF. The CDR3 nucleotides read TGTGCCAGCAGTGTAACAGGGGCTCGGTCACCCCTCCACTTT.

V and J are TRBV7-9 and TRBJ1-5; D is undetermined. Germline V lookup: CDR1 SEHNR, CDR2 FQNEAQ (reference sequence). The CDR3 length is 14 residues. Trimming pared 2 bases from V and 2 bases from J, leaving 7 bases between. The CDR3 is CASSLYGGNQPQHF. DNA for the CDR3: TGTGCCAGCAGCTTATATGGTGGCAATCAGCCCCAGCATTTT.

This clone was seen just once. CDR3 sequence: CASRWGGGETEAFF. As DNA, the CDR3 is TGTGCCAGCAGATGGGGAGGGGGCGAGACTGAAGCTTTCTTT. The chain has TRBV27 and TRBJ1-1; 7 nucleotides match TRBD1. Unmatched junction bases numbered 9, after V lost 6 bases and J lost 5 bases. In germline, CDR1 is MNHEY, CDR2 SMNVEV (reference sequence). The CDR3 runs 14 residues.

The chain joins TRBV6-5 to TRBJ1-6, with TRBD1 matching 10 bases. The CDR3 runs 15 residues. The V and J ends lost 4 bases and 7 bases, in that order; junction bases with no gene match: 4. Germline CDR1 is MNHEY and CDR2 is SVGAGI. CDR3 protein: CASSWGDRGNSPLHF. CDR3 nucleotides: TGTGCCAGCAGTTGGGGGGACAGGGGAAATTCACCCCTCCACTTT.

The chain uses TRBV5-1 and TRBJ1-6; D remains ambiguous. The V and J ends lost 3 bases and 5 bases respectively, with 9 bases between them. The CDR3 consists of 14 residues. From germline, CDR1 is SGHRS and CDR2 YFSETQ. The CDR3 spells CASSWTENNSPLHF. The CDR3 DNA sequence: TGCGCCAGCAGCTGGACGGAGAATAATTCACCCCTCCACTTT.

This clone was detected once. One junction end does not reproduce the germline sequence, and a read error may be involved. This chain links TRBV7-8 with TRBJ2-5, with D possibly TRBD1 on 7 matching bases. The germline V gene encodes CDR1 SGHVS and CDR2 FQNEAQ. The CDR3 runs to 15 residues. The CDR3 DNA is TGTGCCGGCAGCTTAGCCCTGACAGGGAGGGAGACCCAGTACTTC. Translated: CAGSLALTGRETQYF.

The chain has TRBV7-9 and TRBJ1-4; tentatively, D is TRBD1 (6 bases). Germline values: CDR1 SEHNR, CDR2 FQNEAQ (reference sequence). This CDR3 spans 14 amino acids. V gave up 6 bases and J gave up 4 bases, with 12 bases separating them. The CDR3 protein is CASRTDSNNEKLFF. CDR3 DNA: TGTGCCAGCAGAACGGACAGTAATAATGAAAAACTGTTTTTT.

The chain is built from TRBV4-1 and TRBJ2-2; TRBD2 matches at 12 bases. In germline, CDR1 is MGHRA, CDR2 YSYEKL. The CDR3 runs 20 residues. Losses at the gene ends were 1 base for V and 0 bases for J; bases not matched to a gene: 9. CDR3 bases: TGCGCCAGCAGCCAAGGTCGACTAGCGGGGGCCCACGCGAACACCGGGGAGCTGTTTTTT. Translating gives CASSQGRLAGAHANTGELFF.

This chain links TRBV5-1 with TRBJ1-1; no definite D call. This CDR3 is built from 14 residues. Per germline, CDR1 SGHRS and CDR2 YFSETQ. The V end lost 0 bases, the J end lost 3 bases, and 9 bases lay between the germline ends. CDR3 bases: TGCGCCAGCAGCTTGGGGGAATCCTACACTGAAGCTTTCTTT. Translation: CASSLGESYTEAFF.

DNA of the CDR3: TGTGCCAGTGAAGTAGGGCTCTACGAGCAGTACTTC. It codes for CASEVGLYEQYF. V is TRBV2 and J is TRBJ2-7; D gene unclear. Germline V gene sequence: CDR1 SNHLY, CDR2 FYNNEI. The V end was cut by 9 bases, the J end by 3 bases, with 12 bases between. The CDR3 consists of 12 residues.

The V call is TRBV11-3, the J call TRBJ2-7, with D possibly called TRBD1 or TRBD2 (5 bases each). Looked up from germline, CDR1 is SGHNT and CDR2 is YENEEA. Trimming took off 5 bases at V and 13 bases at J, with 21 bases between the two ends. The CDR3 consists of 13 residues. CDR3 coding DNA: TGTGCCAGCAGCCTCGAAACCGGGACCCTGACTTACTTC. Protein sequence: CASSLETGTLTYF.

The chain combines TRBV30 with TRBJ2-1; no firm D call. Trimming took off 3 bases at V and 5 bases at J, with 17 bases between the two ends. Germline assignment: CDR1 GTSNPN and CDR2 SVGIG (reference sequence). This CDR3 has 15 residues. Here the CDR3 reads CAWSPLGTADNEQFF. In nucleotides, the CDR3 is TGTGCCTGGAGCCCTTTGGGTACAGCAGACAATGAGCAGTTCTTC.

This clone was seen only a few times. This chain links TRBV6-5 with TRBJ2-1; the D gene is possibly TRBD1 (6 bases). The V end lost 5 bases, the J end lost 0 bases, and 11 bases lay between the germline ends. Germline CDR1 MNHEY, CDR2 SVGAGI. The CDR3 runs to 15 residues. The DNA of the CDR3 is TGTGCCAGCAGTCCGGGACATCCCTCCTACAATGAGCAGTTCTTC. Its protein product is CASSPGHPSYNEQFF.

The gene calls are TRBV30 and TRBJ1-2; D uncertain. Germline-derived CDR1 and CDR2 are GTSNPN and SVGIG (reference sequence). The CDR3 sequence is 12 residues long. Trimming removed 0 bases at V and 6 bases at J, with 8 bases between. The CDR3 protein is CAWSVLGHGYTF. The CDR3 DNA is TGTGCCTGGAGTGTATTAGGACATGGCTACACCTTC.